This TCR beta chain was identified during a study of a mutant IDH1 vaccine in newly diagnosed glioma. Repertoires were generated with immunoSEQ multiplex PCR, while TCRdb's copy carries only in-frame clones and drops some. The sample consists of 85,000 to 100,000 clones, 70% to 90% of them appearing once. This CDR3 comprises 15 residues. V trimming: 5 bases; J trimming: 4 bases; junction bases outside the gene matches: 10. From germline, CDR1 is LNHDA and CDR2 SQIVND (reference sequence). Described time point: baseline, week 1 (first vaccination visit). Indicated treatment: pre-vaccination baseline after standard-of-care therapy.

This clonotype was obtained from a woman in her forties or fifties with glioma. This specimen consisted of PBMCs, obtained from a glioma patient treated with radiotherapy, temozolomide or both. The rearrangement uses TRBV19 and TRBJ2-7, with 8 bases fitting TRBD2. The DNA for the CDR3 is TGTGCCAGTAGTCCGCAAAGCGGGAGTAGGTACGAGCAGTACTTC. This codes for CASSPQSGSRYEQYF.